This entry is about one TCR beta chain. At one end, the junction sequence differs from germline, possibly due to a read error. This entry comes from a study of tumor and adjacent non-tumor tissue in lung cancer. On the study more broadly: On average, productive TCRbeta reads reached a few million per sample.

No cell sorting was done before RNA was extracted from the tissue. This non-tumor lung sample came from over 3 cm beyond the tumor edge. The CDR3 length is 14 residues. Germline assignment: CDR1 SQVTM and CDR2 ANQGSEA. The library came from three nested PCR rounds adapted from ARM-PCR protocols. In TCRdb, the multiplex PCR reads were re-called with MiXCR into one record per CDR3 protein. The table has around 80,000 distinct CDR3 sequences, more than 65% seen once. The sample consisted of distant non-tumor lung tissue. The sequence derives from a man in his 70s with non-small cell lung cancer. The rearrangement joins TRBV29-1 to TRBJ2-7; D uncertain. CDR3 DNA sequence: TGCAGCGTTGAAATGGCTGGACCGACCTACGAGCAGTGCTTC. Translation gives CSVEMAGPTYEQCF.